The clone carrying this TCR beta chain came up a few times. Its antigen is unknown. The data derive from a study of cytomegalovirus exposure and HLA in healthy donors. Whole-study findings and limits: A later analysis found common viral pathogens apparently linked to several of the most significant clusters. Rare TCR sequences dominated, though some public TCRs recurred in many donors.

The primer mix had 60 Vbeta and 13 Jbeta primers. Some clones are missing from TCRdb's copy, which holds only in-frame ones; the method was immunoSEQ multiplex PCR. In the table there are over 85,000 clones, about 66% of which are singletons. CDR1 and CDR2 from the germline V gene are SGHAT and FQNNGV. The length of the CDR3 is 14 residues. The ends were cut back, 6 bases at V and 0 bases at J, with 9 bases in the middle. The chain uses TRBV11-2 and TRBJ1-5, with D hard to call. This TCR came from a man aged 25-40 years in good health and CMV-seronegative. Input material: PBMCs. CDR3 bases: TGTGCCAGCAGTCCCATAGATAGCAATCAGCCCCAGCATTTT. Its translation is CASSPIDSNQPQHF.